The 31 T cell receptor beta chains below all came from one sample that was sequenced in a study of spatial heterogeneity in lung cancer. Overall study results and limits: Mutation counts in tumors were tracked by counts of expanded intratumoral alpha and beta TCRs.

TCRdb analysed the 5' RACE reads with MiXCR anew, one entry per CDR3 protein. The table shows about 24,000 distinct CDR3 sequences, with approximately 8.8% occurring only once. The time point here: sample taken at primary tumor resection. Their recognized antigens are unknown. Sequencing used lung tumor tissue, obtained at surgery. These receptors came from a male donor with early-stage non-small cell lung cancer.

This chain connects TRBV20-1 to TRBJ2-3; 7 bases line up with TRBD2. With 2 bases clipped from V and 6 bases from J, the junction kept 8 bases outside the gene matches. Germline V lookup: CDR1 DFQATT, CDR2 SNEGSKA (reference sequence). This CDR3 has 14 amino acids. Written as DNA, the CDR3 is TGCAGTGCTAGATTCCTCGTGGGGGGGGATACGCAGTATTTT. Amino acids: CSARFLVGGDTQYF.

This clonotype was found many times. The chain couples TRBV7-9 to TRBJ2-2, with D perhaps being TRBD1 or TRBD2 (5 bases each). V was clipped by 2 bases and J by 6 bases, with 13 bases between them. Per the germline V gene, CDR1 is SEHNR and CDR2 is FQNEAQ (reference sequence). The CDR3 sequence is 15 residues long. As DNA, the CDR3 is TGTGCCAGCAGCTTAACTAGTCGGGGACCCGGGGAGCTGTTTTTT. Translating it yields CASSLTSRGPGELFF. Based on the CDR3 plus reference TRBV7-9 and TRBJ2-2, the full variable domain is DTGVSQNPRHKITKRGQNVTFRCDPISEHNRLYWYRQTLGQGPEFLTYFQNEAQLEKSRLLSDRFSAERPKGSFSTLEIQRTEQGDSAMYLCASSLTSRGPGELFFGEGSRLTVL.

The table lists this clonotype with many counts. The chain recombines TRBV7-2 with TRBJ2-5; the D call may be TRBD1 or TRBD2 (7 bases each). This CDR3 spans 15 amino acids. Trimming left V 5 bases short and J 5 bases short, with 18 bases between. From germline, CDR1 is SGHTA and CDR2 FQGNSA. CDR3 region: CASSPGGGGTETQYF. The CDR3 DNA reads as TGTGCCAGCAGCCCGGGGGGAGGGGGCACCGAGACCCAGTACTTC. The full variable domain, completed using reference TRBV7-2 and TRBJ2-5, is GAGVSQSPSNKVTEKGKDVELRCDPISGHTALYWYRQSLGQGLEFLIYFQGNSAPDKSGLPSDRFSAERTGGSVSTLTIQRTQQEDSAVYLCASSPGGGGTETQYFGPGTRLLVL.

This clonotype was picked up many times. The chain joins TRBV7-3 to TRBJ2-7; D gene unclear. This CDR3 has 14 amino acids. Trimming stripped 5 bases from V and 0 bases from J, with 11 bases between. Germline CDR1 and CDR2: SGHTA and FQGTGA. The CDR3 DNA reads TGTGCCAGCAGCCCCGCCGGTAGCTCCTACGAGCAGTACTTC. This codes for CASSPAGSSYEQYF.

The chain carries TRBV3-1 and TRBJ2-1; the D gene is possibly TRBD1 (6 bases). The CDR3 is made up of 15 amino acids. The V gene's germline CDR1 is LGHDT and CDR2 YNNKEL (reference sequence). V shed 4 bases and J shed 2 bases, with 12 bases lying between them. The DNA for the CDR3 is TGTGCCAGCAGCCCCCCAGGGGCGGCCTACAATGAGCAGTTCTTC. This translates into CASSPPGAAYNEQFF.

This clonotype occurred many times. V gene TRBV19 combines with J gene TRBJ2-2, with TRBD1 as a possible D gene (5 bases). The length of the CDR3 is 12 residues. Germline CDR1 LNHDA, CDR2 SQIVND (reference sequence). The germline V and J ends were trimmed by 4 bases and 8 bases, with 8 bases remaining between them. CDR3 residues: CASSTRQGELFF. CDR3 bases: TGTGCCAGTAGTACGCGACAGGGGGAGCTGTTTTTT.

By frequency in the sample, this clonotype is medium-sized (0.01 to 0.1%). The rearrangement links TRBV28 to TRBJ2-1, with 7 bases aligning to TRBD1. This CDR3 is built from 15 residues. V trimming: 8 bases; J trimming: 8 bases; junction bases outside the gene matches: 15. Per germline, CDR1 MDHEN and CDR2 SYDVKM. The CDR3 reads CASRIRQGRIDEQFF. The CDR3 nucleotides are TGTGCCAGCCGAATTAGACAGGGACGGATCGATGAGCAGTTCTTC.

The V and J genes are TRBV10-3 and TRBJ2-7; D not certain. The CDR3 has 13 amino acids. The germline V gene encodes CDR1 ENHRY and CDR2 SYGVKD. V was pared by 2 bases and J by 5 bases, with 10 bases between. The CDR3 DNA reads TGTGCCATCAGTGAGAATGCGGTAGACGAGCAGTACTTC. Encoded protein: CAISENAVDEQYF.

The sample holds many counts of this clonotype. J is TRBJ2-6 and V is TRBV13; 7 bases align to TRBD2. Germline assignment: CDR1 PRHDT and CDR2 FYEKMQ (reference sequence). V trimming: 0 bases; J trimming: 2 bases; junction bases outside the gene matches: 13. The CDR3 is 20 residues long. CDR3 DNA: TGTGCCAGCAGCTTAGGGACTAGCTTTGGGTTGGAGGCTGGGGCCAACGTCCTGACTTTC. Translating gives CASSLGTSFGLEAGANVLTF.

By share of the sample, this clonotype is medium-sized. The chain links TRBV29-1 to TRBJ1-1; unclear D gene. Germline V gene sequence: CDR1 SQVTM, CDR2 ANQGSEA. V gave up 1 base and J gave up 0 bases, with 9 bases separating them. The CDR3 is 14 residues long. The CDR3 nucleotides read TGCAGCGTTGAAGTCCGGCTACTGAACACTGAAGCTTTCTTT. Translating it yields CSVEVRLLNTEAFF.

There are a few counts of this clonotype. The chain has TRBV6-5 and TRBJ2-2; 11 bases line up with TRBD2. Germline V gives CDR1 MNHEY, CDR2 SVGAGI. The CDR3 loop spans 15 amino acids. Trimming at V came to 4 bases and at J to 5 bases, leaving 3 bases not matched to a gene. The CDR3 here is CASSFLAGGTGELFF. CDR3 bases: TGTGCCAGCAGTTTTCTAGCGGGAGGTACCGGGGAGCTGTTTTTT.

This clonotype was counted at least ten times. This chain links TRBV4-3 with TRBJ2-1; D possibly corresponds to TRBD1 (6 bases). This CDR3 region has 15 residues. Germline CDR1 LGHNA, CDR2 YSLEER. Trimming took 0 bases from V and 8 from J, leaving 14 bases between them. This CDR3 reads CASSQDRGTSDEQFF. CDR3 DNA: TGCGCCAGCAGCCAAGATAGAGGGACATCAGATGAGCAGTTCTTC.

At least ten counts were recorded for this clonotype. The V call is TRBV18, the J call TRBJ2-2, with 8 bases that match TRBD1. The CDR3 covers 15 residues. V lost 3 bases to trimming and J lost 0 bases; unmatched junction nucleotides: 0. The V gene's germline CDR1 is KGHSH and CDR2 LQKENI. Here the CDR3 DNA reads TGTGCCAGCTCACCGGACAGGGCGAACACCGGGGAGCTGTTTTTT. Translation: CASSPDRANTGELFF.

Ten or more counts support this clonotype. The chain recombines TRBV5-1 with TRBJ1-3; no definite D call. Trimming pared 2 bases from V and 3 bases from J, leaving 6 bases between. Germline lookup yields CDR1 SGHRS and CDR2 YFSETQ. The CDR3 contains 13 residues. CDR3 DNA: TGCGCCAGCAGCTTAAGTTTTGGAAACACCATATATTTT. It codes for CASSLSFGNTIYF.

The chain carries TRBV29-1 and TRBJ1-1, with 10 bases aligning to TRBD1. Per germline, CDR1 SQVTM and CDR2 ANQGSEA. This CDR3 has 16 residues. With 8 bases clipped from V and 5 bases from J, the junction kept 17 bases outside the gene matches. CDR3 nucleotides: TGCAGCACCCCGACAGGGGGCGGCCCGTCCCAAACTGAAGCTTTCTTT. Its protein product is CSTPTGGGPSQTEAFF.

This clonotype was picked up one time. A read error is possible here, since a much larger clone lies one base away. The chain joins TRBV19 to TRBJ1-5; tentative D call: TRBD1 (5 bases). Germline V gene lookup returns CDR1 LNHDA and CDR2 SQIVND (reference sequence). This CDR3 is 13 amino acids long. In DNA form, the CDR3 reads TGTGTCAGTAGTGAGGGGCGCGATCAGCCCCAGCATTTT. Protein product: CVSSEGRDQPQHF.

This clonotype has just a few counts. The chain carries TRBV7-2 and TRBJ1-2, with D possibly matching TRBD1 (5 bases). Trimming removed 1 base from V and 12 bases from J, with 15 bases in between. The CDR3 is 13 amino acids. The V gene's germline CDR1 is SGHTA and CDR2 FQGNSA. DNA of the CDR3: TGTGCCAGCAGCTTAGAAGGTGGCAGGGATAACACCTTC. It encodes CASSLEGGRDNTF.

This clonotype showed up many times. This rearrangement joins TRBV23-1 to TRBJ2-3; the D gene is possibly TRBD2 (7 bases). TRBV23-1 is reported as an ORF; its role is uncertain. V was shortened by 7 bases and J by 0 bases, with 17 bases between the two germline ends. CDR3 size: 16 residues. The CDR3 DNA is TGCGCCAGCAACTCGGGGGGCAGGGCTAGCACAGATACGCAGTATTTT. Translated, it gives CASNSGGRASTDTQYF.

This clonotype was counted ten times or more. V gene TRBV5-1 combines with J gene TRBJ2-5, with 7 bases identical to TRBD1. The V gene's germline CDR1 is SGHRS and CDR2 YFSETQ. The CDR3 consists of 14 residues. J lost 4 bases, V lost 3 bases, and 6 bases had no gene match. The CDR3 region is CASSSLGQAETQYF. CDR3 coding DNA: TGCGCCAGCAGCTCTCTCGGACAGGCAGAGACCCAGTACTTC.

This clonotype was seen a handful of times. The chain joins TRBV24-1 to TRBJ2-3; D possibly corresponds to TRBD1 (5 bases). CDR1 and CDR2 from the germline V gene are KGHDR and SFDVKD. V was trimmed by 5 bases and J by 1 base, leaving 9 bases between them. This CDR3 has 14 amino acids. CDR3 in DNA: TGTGCCACCAGTGGGGGCTTCCGCACAGATACGCAGTATTTT. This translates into CATSGGFRTDTQYF.

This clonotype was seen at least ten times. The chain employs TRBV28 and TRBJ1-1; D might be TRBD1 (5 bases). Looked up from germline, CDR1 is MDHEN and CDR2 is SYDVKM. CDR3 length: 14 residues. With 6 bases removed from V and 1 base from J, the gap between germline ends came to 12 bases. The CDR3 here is CASRVNRWNTEAFF. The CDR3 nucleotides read TGTGCCAGCAGGGTCAACAGGTGGAACACTGAAGCTTTCTTT.

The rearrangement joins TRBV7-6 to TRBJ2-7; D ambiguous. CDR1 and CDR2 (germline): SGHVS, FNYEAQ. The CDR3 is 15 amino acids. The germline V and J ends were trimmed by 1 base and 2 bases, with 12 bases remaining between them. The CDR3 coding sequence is TGTGCCAGCAGCTTAGGCGAAGGGATTCCCTACGAGCAGTACTTC. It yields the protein CASSLGEGIPYEQYF.

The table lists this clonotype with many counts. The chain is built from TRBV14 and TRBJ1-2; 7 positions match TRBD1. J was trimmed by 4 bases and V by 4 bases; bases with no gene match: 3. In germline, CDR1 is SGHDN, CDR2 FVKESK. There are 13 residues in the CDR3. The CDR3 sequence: CASSRQGGYGYTF. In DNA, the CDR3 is TGTGCCAGCAGCCGTCAGGGGGGCTATGGCTACACCTTC.

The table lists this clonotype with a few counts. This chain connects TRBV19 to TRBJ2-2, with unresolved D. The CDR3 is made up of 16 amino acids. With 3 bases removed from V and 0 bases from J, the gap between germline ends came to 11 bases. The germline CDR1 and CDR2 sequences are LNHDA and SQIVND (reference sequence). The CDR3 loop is CASSMGSNANTGELFF. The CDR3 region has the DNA TGTGCCAGTAGTATGGGATCAAACGCGAACACCGGGGAGCTGTTTTTT.

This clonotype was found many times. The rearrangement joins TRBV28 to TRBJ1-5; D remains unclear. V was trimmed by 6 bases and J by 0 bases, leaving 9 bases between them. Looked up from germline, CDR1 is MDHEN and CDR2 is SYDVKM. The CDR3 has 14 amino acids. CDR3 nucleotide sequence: TGTGCCAGCAGACCTCCCCATAGCAATCAGCCCCAGCATTTT. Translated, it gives CASRPPHSNQPQHF.

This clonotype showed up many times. The DNA for the CDR3 is TGTGCCAGCAGCCCAGGACAGGGATTCTACGAGCAGTACTTC. Translation gives CASSPGQGFYEQYF. The chain is built from TRBV7-2 and TRBJ2-7; 8 positions match TRBD1. CDR3 length: 14 amino acids. The V gene's germline CDR1 is SGHTA and CDR2 FQGNSA. V was pared by 5 bases and J by 3 bases, with 6 bases of the junction left unmatched.

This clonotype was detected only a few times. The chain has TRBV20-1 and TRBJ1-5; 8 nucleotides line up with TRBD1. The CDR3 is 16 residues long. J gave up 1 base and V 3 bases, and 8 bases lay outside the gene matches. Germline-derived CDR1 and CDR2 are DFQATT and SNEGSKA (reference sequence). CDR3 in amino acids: CSARPGQGVSNQPQHF. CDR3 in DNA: TGCAGTGCTAGGCCAGGACAGGGCGTGAGCAATCAGCCCCAGCATTTT.

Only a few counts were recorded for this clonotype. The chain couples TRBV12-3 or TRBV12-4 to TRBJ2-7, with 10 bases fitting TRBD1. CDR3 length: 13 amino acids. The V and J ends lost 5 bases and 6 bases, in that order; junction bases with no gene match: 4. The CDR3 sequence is CASSPTGGIEQYF. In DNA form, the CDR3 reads TGTGCCAGCAGTCCGACAGGGGGCATCGAGCAGTACTTC.

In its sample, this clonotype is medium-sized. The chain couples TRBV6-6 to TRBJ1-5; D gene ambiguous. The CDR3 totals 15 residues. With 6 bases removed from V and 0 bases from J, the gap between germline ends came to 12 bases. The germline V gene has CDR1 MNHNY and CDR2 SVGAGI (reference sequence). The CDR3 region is CASRAERYSNQPQHF. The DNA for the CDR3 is TGTGCCAGCAGAGCTGAGAGGTATAGCAATCAGCCCCAGCATTTT.

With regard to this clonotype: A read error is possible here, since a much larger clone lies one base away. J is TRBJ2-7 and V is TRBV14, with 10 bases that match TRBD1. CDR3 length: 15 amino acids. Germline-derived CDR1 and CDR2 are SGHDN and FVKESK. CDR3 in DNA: TGTGCCTGCAGCCCCGACAGGGGGCTTTTCTACGAGCAGTACTTC. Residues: CACSPDRGLFYEQYF.

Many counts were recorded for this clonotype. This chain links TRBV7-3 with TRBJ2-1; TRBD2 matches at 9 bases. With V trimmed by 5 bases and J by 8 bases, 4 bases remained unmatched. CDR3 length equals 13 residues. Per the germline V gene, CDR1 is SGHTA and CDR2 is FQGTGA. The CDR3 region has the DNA TGTGCCAGCAGCATTAGCGGGAGCGATGAGCAGTTCTTC. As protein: CASSISGSDEQFF.